This TCR beta chain appears in the sequencing data of a study of human T cells and chemical hapten exposure. About the study: Alopecia areata, totalis and universalis patients, mostly female, were included. Small discrepancies in pooled library volume mainly accounted for the varying TCR yields per sample.

The study used a library that attached unique molecular identifiers to individual cDNA molecules. TCRdb called the RACE reads again in MiXCR, with one record for every CDR3 protein. The table lists about 82,000 distinct CDR3 sequences, 9.5% to 12% of them singletons, with 4% to 5.5% in the top ten. A word on this clonotype: The germline gene is not matched at one end of the junction; a read error may be the cause.

Time point of the sample: patch test 1, 2 weeks after DPC sensitization. Treatment meaning: therapeutic diphenylcyclopropenone sensitization with weekly scalp DPC. Phlebotomy was performed prior to application of every patch test. This clonotype was sampled from a woman aged 45-59 years with alopecia areata. Some clones in this sample may be carry-over from other donors' samples. The starting material was whole blood, obtained in connection with sensitization to the hapten diphenylcyclopropenone (DPC).

CDR3 bases: TGCGCTGGGGGTCCCGGAGATACGCAGTATTTT. It specifies CAGGPGDTQYF. This rearrangement joins TRBV6-1 to TRBJ2-3; the D gene could be TRBD1 or TRBD2 (5 bases each). Germline lookup yields CDR1 MNHNS and CDR2 SASEGT. The CDR3 is 11 residues long.